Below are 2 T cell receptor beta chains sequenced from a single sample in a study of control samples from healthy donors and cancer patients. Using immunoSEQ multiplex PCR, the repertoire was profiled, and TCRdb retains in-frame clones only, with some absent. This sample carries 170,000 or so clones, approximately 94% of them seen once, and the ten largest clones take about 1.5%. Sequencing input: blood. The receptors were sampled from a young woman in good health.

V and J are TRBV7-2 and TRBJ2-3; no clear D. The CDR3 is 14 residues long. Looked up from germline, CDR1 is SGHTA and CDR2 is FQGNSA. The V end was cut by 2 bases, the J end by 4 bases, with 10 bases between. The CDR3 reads CASSLQVYPDTQYF. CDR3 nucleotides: TGTGCCAGCAGCTTACAGGTCTACCCAGATACGCAGTATTTT.

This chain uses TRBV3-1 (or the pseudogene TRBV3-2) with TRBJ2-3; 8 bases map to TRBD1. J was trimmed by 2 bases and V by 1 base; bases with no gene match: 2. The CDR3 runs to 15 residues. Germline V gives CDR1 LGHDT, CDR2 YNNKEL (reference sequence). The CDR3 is CASSQGTGITDTQYF. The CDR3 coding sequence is TGTGCCAGCAGCCAAGGGACAGGGATCACAGATACGCAGTATTTT.